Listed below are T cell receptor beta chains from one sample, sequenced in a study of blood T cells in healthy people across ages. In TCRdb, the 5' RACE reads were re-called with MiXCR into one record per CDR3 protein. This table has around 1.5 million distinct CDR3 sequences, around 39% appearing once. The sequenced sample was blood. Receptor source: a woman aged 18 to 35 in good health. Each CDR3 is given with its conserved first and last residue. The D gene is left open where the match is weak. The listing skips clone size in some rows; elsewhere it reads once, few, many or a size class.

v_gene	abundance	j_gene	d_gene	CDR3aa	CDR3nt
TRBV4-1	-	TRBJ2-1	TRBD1	CASSPAGTGEGEQFF	TGCGCCAGCAGCCCGGCCGGGACAGGAGAAGGGGAGCAGTTCTTC
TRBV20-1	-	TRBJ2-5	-	CSARGTDYQYF	TGCAGTGCTAGGGGGACGGACTATCAGTACTTC
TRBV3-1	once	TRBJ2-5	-	CASSQTGLETQYF	TGTGCCAGCAGCCAAACGGGGCTAGAGACCCAGTACTTC
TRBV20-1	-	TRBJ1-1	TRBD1	CSAPTGGITEAFF	TGCAGTGCTCCGACAGGGGGCATCACTGAAGCTTTCTTT
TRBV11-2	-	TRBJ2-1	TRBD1	CASSPDRGYEQFF	TGTGCCAGCAGCCCGGACAGGGGGTATGAGCAGTTCTTC
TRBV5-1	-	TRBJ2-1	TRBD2	CASSLGTSGGGFF	TGCGCCAGCAGCTTGGGGACTAGCGGGGGGGGGTTCTTC
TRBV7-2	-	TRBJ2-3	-	CASNLSTRRTDTQYF	TGTGCCAGCAACTTATCGACTAGAAGGACAGATACGCAGTATTTT
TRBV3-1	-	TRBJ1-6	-	CASSQCRATNNSPLHF	TGTGCCAGCAGCCAATGCAGGGCAACGAATAATTCACCCCTCCACTTT
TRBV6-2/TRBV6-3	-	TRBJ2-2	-	CASSDGMAAKHPGELFF	TGTGCCAGCAGTGATGGGATGGCAGCGAAACACCCCGGGGAGCTGTTTTTT
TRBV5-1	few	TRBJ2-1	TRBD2	CASSSGPSGGYNEQFF	TGCGCCAGCAGCTCGGGCCCGAGCGGGGGATACAATGAGCAGTTCTTC
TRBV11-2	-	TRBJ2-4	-	CASSEQDIQYF	TGTGCCAGCAGCGAACAGGATATTCAGTACTTC
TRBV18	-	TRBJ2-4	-	CASSPRSGIAKNIQYF	TGTGCCAGCTCACCAAGGTCGGGGATAGCCAAAAACATTCAGTACTTC
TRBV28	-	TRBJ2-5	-	CASSLGAGRGETQYF	TGTGCCAGCAGTTTGGGGGCGGGAAGAGGAGAGACCCAGTACTTC
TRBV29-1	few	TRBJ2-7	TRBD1	CSVRNRGQSSYEQYF	TGCAGCGTGAGGAACAGGGGCCAGAGCTCCTACGAGCAGTACTTC
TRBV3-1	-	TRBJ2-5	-	CASSPGGTNQETQYF	TGTGCCAGCAGCCCTGGAGGAACTAATCAAGAGACCCAGTACTTC
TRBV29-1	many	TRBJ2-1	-	CSVEPRQGGINEQFF	TGCAGCGTTGAACCTAGACAGGGAGGTATCAATGAGCAGTTCTTC
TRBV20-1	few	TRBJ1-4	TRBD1	CSARAGTGDEKLFF	TGCAGTGCTAGAGCCGGGACAGGGGATGAAAAACTGTTTTTT
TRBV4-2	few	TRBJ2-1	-	CASSQEWVGNNEQFF	TGTGCCAGCAGCCAAGAATGGGTCGGAAACAATGAGCAGTTCTTC
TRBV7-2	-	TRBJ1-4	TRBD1	CASSSDRGPNEKLFF	TGTGCCAGCAGCTCAGACAGGGGTCCTAATGAAAAACTGTTTTTT
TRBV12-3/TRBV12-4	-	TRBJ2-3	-	CASSPLPGTSTDTQYF	TGTGCCAGCAGCCCCCTCCCCGGGACTAGCACAGATACGCAGTATTTT
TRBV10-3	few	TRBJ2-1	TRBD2	CAIMSSGGWNEQFF	TGTGCCATCATGTCCAGCGGGGGCTGGAATGAGCAGTTCTTC
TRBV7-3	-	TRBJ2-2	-	CASSVRELTGELFF	TGTGCCAGCAGCGTAAGGGAACTCACCGGGGAGCTGTTTTTT
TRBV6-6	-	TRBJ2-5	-	CASSLQSYQETQYF	TGTGCCAGCAGTCTTCAGTCTTACCAAGAGACCCAGTACTTC
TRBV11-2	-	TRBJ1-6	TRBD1	CASSAGQGRGNSPLHF	TGTGCCAGCAGCGCCGGACAGGGGCGAGGGAATTCACCCCTCCACTTT
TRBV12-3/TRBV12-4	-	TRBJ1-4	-	CASSPFLILGPVFNEKLFF	TGTGCCAGCAGTCCTTTTCTTATTCTGGGACCGGTCTTTAATGAAAAACTGTTTTTT